These T cell receptor beta chains were read from a single sample in a study of human T cells and chemical hapten exposure. A single record per CDR3 protein comes from TCRdb applying MiXCR to the RACE reads. The data show about 52,000 distinct CDR3 sequences, 9.5% to 10% seen once. This specimen consisted of whole blood, obtained in connection with sensitization to the hapten diphenylcyclopropenone (DPC). These receptors were taken from a woman aged 25 to 39 with alopecia areata. Some clones in this sample may be carry-over from other donors' samples. CDR3s include the opening cysteine and the closing phenylalanine or tryptophan. A D gene is named only where the DNA matches it firmly. Clone size appears in some rows only: once, few, many, or a class for an expanded clone.

cdr3_aa | cdr3_length | d_call | clone_size | j_call | v_call
CASSWARTFSYNEQFF | 16 | - | many | TRBJ2-1 | TRBV5-6
CATSRDRGEKLFF | 13 | - | many | TRBJ1-4 | TRBV15
CASSPAARYYGYTF | 14 | - | - | TRBJ1-2 | TRBV9
CASSLSGGKTDTQYF | 15 | TRBD2 | few | TRBJ2-3 | TRBV6-5
CASSPRDSEQYF | 12 | TRBD1 | few | TRBJ2-7 | TRBV3-1
CASSLRGSNQPQHF | 14 | - | many | TRBJ1-5 | TRBV28
CASRRVDYNSPLHF | 14 | - | few | TRBJ1-6 | TRBV7-9
CASRGPGQGGFFNQPQHF | 18 | TRBD1 | many | TRBJ1-5 | TRBV19
CASSLHPGTGGKAFF | 15 | TRBD1 | many | TRBJ1-1 | TRBV28
CASTYGGTGGPYEQYF | 16 | TRBD1 | few | TRBJ2-7 | TRBV5-1